This T cell receptor beta chain was obtained from a study of blood T cells in healthy people across ages. Then a second PCR, running roughly 6 to 12 cycles, was carried out with a sample-barcoded 5' primer and a J-beta primer mix. Each cDNA molecule received a tag from a template-switch adaptor that had 12 random nucleotides. In TCRdb, the 5' RACE reads were re-called with MiXCR into one record per CDR3 protein. The sample shows roughly 860,000 distinct CDR3 sequences, 60% to 80% of them seen only once. As for this clonotype: Germline and junction disagree at one end, which may indicate a read error.

Germline V CDR1 and CDR2: GTSNPN, SVGIG (reference sequence). This CDR3 contains 13 residues. Healthy Caucasians from Russia aged about 6 to 90 served as donors. What was sequenced was blood. The clonotype originates from a young man in good health. This chain connects TRBV30 to TRBJ1-2, with TRBD1 matching over 7 bases. The CDR3 loop reads CAWSRDSNYDYTF. The CDR3 DNA follows: TGTGCCTGGAGTAGGGACAGCAACTATGACTACACCTTC.